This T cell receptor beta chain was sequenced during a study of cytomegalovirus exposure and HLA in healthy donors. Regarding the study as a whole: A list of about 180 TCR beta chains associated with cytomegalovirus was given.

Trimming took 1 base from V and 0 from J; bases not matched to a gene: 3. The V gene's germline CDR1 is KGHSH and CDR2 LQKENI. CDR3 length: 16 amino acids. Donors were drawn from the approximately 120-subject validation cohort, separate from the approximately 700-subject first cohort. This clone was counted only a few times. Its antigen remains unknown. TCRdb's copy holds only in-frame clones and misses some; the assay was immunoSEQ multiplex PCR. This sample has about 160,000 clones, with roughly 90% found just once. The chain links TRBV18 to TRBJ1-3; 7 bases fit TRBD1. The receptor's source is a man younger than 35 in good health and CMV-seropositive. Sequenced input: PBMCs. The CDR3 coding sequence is TGTGCCAGCTCACCACGAGGGACAGACTCTGGAAACACCATATATTTT. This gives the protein CASSPRGTDSGNTIYF.